This TCR beta chain came from a study of cytomegalovirus exposure and HLA in healthy donors. Regarding this clone: The antigen is undetermined.

This CDR3 region has 13 residues. Looked up from germline, CDR1 is SGHNT and CDR2 is YYREEE (reference sequence). Trimming cost V 1 base and J 2 bases, with 3 bases left between them. Whole-study findings and limits: Altogether, about 160 TCR beta chains were recorded as cytomegalovirus-associated. Near-uniform donor sequencing depth was presumed by presence/absence analyses.

PCR employed 60 Vbeta and 13 Jbeta primers. The method was immunoSEQ multiplex PCR; TCRdb's version includes in-frame clones alone and lacks a portion of them. The sample has tens of thousands of clones, and its top ten clones hold approximately 4.5%. The chain carries TRBV5-4 and TRBJ2-2; D is unclear. The specimen was PBMCs. This clonotype was obtained from a woman aged 35 to 49 in good health and CMV-seropositive. For the CDR3, the DNA is TGTGCCAGCAGCTTGTATAACACCGGGGAGCTGTTTTTT. Translated, it gives CASSLYNTGELFF.